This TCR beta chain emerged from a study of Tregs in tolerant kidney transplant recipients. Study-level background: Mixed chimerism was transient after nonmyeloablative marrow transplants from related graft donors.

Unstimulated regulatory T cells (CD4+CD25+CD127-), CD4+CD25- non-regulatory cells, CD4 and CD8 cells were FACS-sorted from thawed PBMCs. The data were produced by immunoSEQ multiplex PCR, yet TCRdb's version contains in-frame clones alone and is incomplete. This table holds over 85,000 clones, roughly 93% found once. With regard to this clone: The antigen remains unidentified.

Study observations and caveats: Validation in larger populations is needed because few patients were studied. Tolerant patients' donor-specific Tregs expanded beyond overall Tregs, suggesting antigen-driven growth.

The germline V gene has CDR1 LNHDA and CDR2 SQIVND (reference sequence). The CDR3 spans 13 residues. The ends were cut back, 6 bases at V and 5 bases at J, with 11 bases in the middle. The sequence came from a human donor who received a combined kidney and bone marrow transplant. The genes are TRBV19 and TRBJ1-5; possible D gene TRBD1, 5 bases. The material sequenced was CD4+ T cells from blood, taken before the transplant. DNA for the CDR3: TGTGCCAGTAGAAGGACAAGCGATCAGCCCCAGCATTTT. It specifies CASRRTSDQPQHF.